Reported below is one T cell receptor (beta chain). Its antigen is still unknown. No clone much larger than this one lies a single base away; base qualities are absent. The data were obtained in a study of blood T cell repertoires in COVID-19 (TCRdb year 2020). For the wider study: Samples from collaborators originated in the United States, Italy and Spain and spanned both the acute and convalescent phases of COVID-19. The material from the prospective study consisted of cDNA or gDNA derived from T cells, B-cell-depleted T cells, or PBMCs. The dataset comprised deeply sampled blood TCRbeta repertoires from subjects exposed to, actively infected with, or recovered from COVID-19. The repertoires were released in a freely available public database meant as a resource for research on the immune response to SARS-CoV-2. The samples were drawn from the first 160 participants of the ongoing ImmuneRACE study and from 950 to 1,500 subjects provided by 6 global collaborators. The sample metadata nearly always contained a de-identified subject ID, COVID-19 status, age in years and sex. Where available, HLA class I and class II types were taken from metadata supplied by the sample provider and were not determined by assay-based typing. Summary of the overall study and its limitations: The amount of clinical and demographic metadata varied by source and participant and was provided uncurated.

V and J lose 2 bases and 6 bases, and a span of 15 bases separates them. The CDR3 goes from the cysteine to the phenylalanine over 14 residues. CDR3 DNA is the only sequence kept; it has 42 bases, read in frame from the first base. Taken from the germline V gene, the CDR1 and CDR2 loops are SGHRS and YFSETQ. In the prospective study, participants were about 18 to 95 years old, resided in fewer than 25 geographic areas of the United States, and were enrolled through a virtual design. In the prospective study, cohorts were assigned on the basis of participant-reported clinical history obtained from a screening survey and a study questionnaire. For ImmuneRACE Cohort 3, a participant was defined as recovered based on two consecutive negative NP/OP PCR tests, clearance by a healthcare professional, or resolution of symptoms. Mobile phlebotomists in the prospective study collected whole blood, serum and a nasopharyngeal or oropharyngeal swab from every participant. Over an approximately 2-month period, participants in the prospective study had the option of providing additional blood draws and questionnaires. Before DNA extraction, prospective study blood samples were shipped either frozen or at room temperature.

The immunoSEQ Assay, a bias-controlled multiplex PCR, was used to amplify TCRbeta CDR3 regions from genomic DNA. Regarding the original processing steps: Within the assay, amplification of reference gene primers was used to estimate how many nucleated cells each sample contained. To quantify the absolute abundance of each unique TCRbeta CDR3 rearrangement, sequence reads were collapsed and filtered. For each sample, productive Simpson clonality was calculated as the square root of Simpson's diversity index over productive rearrangements. Here the immuneACCESS table is served through TCRdb, limited to in-frame sequences with V and J called. Missing clones are a known gap in these copies; in checked studies unresolved V genes cover under half, and the rest lacks a known reason. V, J and clone size are taken as reported in that table, and D and trimming were inferred from the DNA itself. In all, the sample holds about 380,000 clones, and roughly nine tenths of those were seen once. The ten largest clones capture 2.5% to 3% of the sample.

The receptor was isolated from a woman between 25 and 40 years old who had recovered from COVID-19. Sequenced material: PBMCs or T cells enriched from blood (not recorded which). The rearranged segments are TRBV5-1 and TRBJ2-7; a tentative D match to TRBD1 spans 5 bases. The DNA sequence is given as TGCGCCAGCAGCTTACGGGCAGGGCAGGCCGAGCAGTACTTC. Protein translation: CASSLRAGQAEQYF.